The clone carrying this T cell receptor beta chain was counted once. What it binds is unknown. Germline V CDR1 and CDR2: SGHAT, FQNNGV. The CDR3 covers 13 residues. The V end lost 5 bases, the J end lost 9 bases, and 16 bases lay between the germline ends. The source of the sample is a study of memory CD4+ T cells and cytomegalovirus serostatus. Across the study: Donors were healthy Belgian adults, 10 or so CMV seropositive and approximately 25 seronegative.

Points from the study as a whole: Each of 67 CMV-associated TCRbeta sequences occurred in one to five individuals.

Single viable CD3+CD4+CD8-CD45RO+ cells were sorted as the memory CD4+ T cells. Donors' CMV status reflects serum IgG against pp150, pp28, p38, p52. Source study methods: Out-of-frame sequences were removed, leaving 2 million to 2.5 million distinct TCRbeta sequences. Clones were sequenced by immunoSEQ multiplex PCR, and TCRdb holds only the in-frame ones, with some missing. D and trimming were read from the DNA, whereas the V and J calls and clone size are those reported in that table. This table holds 35,000 to 50,000 clones, 60% to 85% found once. Sequencing was carried out using memory CD4+ T cells from blood. This receptor was obtained from an adult in good health and CMV-seronegative. The chain links TRBV11-2 to TRBJ1-1; unclear D gene. CDR3 in amino acids: CASSGPGLSQAFF. The CDR3 nucleotides read TGTGCCAGCAGCGGACCGGGTCTATCCCAAGCTTTCTTT.